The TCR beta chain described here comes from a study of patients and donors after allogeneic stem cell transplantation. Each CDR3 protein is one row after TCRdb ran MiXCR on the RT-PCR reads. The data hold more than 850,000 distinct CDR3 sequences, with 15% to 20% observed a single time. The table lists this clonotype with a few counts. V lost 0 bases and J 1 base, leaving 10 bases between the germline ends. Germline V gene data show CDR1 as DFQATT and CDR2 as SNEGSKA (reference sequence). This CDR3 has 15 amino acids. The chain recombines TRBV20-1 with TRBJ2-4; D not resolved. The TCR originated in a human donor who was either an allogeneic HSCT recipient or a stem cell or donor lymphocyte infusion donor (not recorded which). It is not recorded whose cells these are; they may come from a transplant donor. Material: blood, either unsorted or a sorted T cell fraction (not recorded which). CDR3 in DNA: TGCAGTGCTAGAGACCCGACGGTCGCCAAAAACATTCAGTACTTC. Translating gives CSARDPTVAKNIQYF.